The 3 T cell receptor beta chains below all came from one sample that was sequenced in a study of T cells in Graves' hyperthyroidism and ophthalmopathy. RNA transcripts yielded amplified TCR beta CDR3 regions. The HTBI primer set drove a first-round RT-PCR of the TCR CDR3. TCRdb passed the multiplex PCR reads through MiXCR, listing each CDR3 protein once. This table has approximately 370,000 distinct CDR3 sequences, 15% appearing once. Specimen: blood. These receptors all stem from a woman aged 25-40 years with Graves' hyperthyroidism.

V and J are TRBV11-2 and TRBJ2-4, with 7 positions matching TRBD1. Losses at the gene ends were 0 bases for V and 0 bases for J; bases not matched to a gene: 5. Germline V gene lookup returns CDR1 SGHAT and CDR2 FQNNGV. The CDR3 is made up of 17 amino acids. CDR3 in amino acids: CASSLEGTALAKNIQYF. CDR3 DNA: TGTGCCAGCAGCTTAGAGGGGACAGCTCTAGCCAAAAACATTCAGTACTTC.

This clonotype was picked up many times. The genes are TRBV2 and TRBJ2-5; 9 bases are a match to TRBD1. The germline V gene encodes CDR1 SNHLY and CDR2 FYNNEI. CDR3 length: 14 amino acids. The V segment lost 6 bases and the J segment 5 bases; nucleotides outside the gene matches: 7. The CDR3 nucleotides read TGTGCCAGCAGGGACAGGGGCTCCCGGGAGACCCAGTACTTC. This codes for CASRDRGSRETQYF.

This clonotype was observed at least ten times. The rearrangement joins TRBV20-1 to TRBJ2-7; 8 bases align to TRBD2. The CDR3 spans 15 residues. Germline loops: CDR1 DFQATT, CDR2 SNEGSKA (reference sequence). The V and J ends lost 2 bases and 6 bases, in that order; junction bases with no gene match: 12. CDR3 bases: TGCAGTGCTAGACCCGCCGGGACTAGGAGCCTCGAGCAGTACTTC. Encoded protein: CSARPAGTRSLEQYF.